The 21 T cell receptor beta chains presented below share a single source sample, sequenced in a study of radiation and T cells in renal cell carcinoma. Some clones are missing from TCRdb's copy, which holds only in-frame ones; the method was immunoSEQ multiplex PCR. This sample has roughly 130,000 clones, with approximately 90% found just once. The time point: baseline pretreatment blood. Treatment noted: 15 Gy SBRT to primary tumor, nephrectomy 4 weeks later. This sample comprised blood, obtained from a patient whose treatment included radiotherapy and nephrectomy. These TCRs come from a woman aged 45-59 years with renal cell carcinoma.

This chain connects TRBV7-8 to TRBJ2-7, with 7 nucleotides matching TRBD1. In germline, CDR1 is SGHVS, CDR2 FQNEAQ. This CDR3 comprises 15 residues. The V and J ends lost 1 base and 3 bases, in that order; junction bases with no gene match: 6. The CDR3 sequence: CASSLGWTGNYEQYF. The CDR3 bases are TGTGCCAGCAGCTTAGGATGGACAGGAAACTACGAGCAGTACTTC.

In its sample, this clone was seen once. CDR3 sequence reads: CASRGVQAGSEKLFF. The CDR3 nucleotides read TGTGCCAGTAGGGGGGTGCAGGCCGGTAGTGAAAAACTGTTTTTT. The V gene is TRBV19, the J gene TRBJ1-4; TRBD1 might be the D (5 bases). V was cut by 6 bases and J by 7 bases, with 18 bases left in between. From germline, CDR1 is LNHDA and CDR2 SQIVND (reference sequence). The CDR3 is made up of 15 amino acids.

The V and J genes are TRBV6-5 and TRBJ2-2, with no clear D. Between the trimmed V and J ends, which lost 1 base and 4 bases, there was a span of 7 bases. The CDR3 is 14 amino acids. Germline V gene sequence: CDR1 MNHEY, CDR2 SVGAGI. The CDR3 DNA is TGTGCCAGCAGTTACTGGGGTGGCACCGGGGAGCTGTTTTTT. Encoded protein: CASSYWGGTGELFF.

The rearrangement joins TRBV5-1 to TRBJ1-2; the D gene is possibly TRBD1 (6 bases). Germline V gene lookup returns CDR1 SGHRS and CDR2 YFSETQ. The CDR3 is 13 residues long. V lost 1 base to trimming and J lost 7 bases, with 11 bases between them. The CDR3 DNA reads TGCGCCAGCAGCTTGCGGACAGAGGGTGGCTACACCTTC. Its translation is CASSLRTEGGYTF.

The CDR3 DNA reads as TGTGCCAGCAGTCGTCAGGTTGACTATGGCTACACCTTC. Its protein is CASSRQVDYGYTF. This rearrangement joins TRBV6-6 to TRBJ1-2; no reliable D call. Trimming removed 5 bases at V and 3 bases at J, with 10 bases between. The CDR3 is 13 amino acids. CDR1 MNHNY and CDR2 SVGAGI come from the germline V gene (reference sequence).

V is TRBV15 and J is TRBJ2-1, with D possibly matching TRBD2 (5 bases). Trimming pared 2 bases from V and 5 bases from J, leaving 10 bases between. The germline CDR1 and CDR2 sequences are LNHNV and YYDKDF (reference sequence). This CDR3 contains 14 residues. The CDR3 loop is CATSRRTGNNEQFF. The CDR3 DNA follows: TGTGCCACCAGCAGAAGGACTGGAAACAATGAGCAGTTCTTC.

The CDR3 region is CASSYNRNYGYTF. The DNA of the CDR3 is TGTGCCAGCAGTTATAACAGAAACTATGGCTACACCTTC. The chain is built from TRBV6-5 and TRBJ1-2; D remains ambiguous. Trimming cost V 3 bases and J 2 bases, with 7 bases left between them. CDR1 and CDR2 from the germline V gene are MNHEY and SVGAGI. The CDR3 totals 13 residues.

The V and J genes are TRBV30 and TRBJ2-7; D is ambiguous. The length of the CDR3 is 15 residues. The V gene's germline CDR1 is GTSNPN and CDR2 SVGIG (reference sequence). Between the trimmed V and J ends, which lost 2 bases and 2 bases, there was a span of 16 bases. The chain's CDR3 is CAWSRIRLSPYEQYF. CDR3 bases: TGTGCCTGGAGTCGCATCAGGTTATCCCCCTACGAGCAGTACTTC.

The chain joins TRBV5-1 to TRBJ2-1, with 8 bases that match TRBD2. The ends lost 2 bases at V and 3 bases at J; junction bases unmatched: 7. The CDR3 extends over 16 amino acids. Germline values: CDR1 SGHRS, CDR2 YFSETQ. The CDR3 nucleotides are TGCGCCAGCAGCTTTTCCAGCGGGGGACTCTACAATGAGCAGTTCTTC. Its translation: CASSFSSGGLYNEQFF.

The chain has TRBV6-6 and TRBJ1-5, with 7 positions matching TRBD1. This CDR3 spans 15 amino acids. Unmatched junction bases numbered 9, after V lost 6 bases and J lost 4 bases. CDR1 is MNHNY and CDR2 is SVGAGI in the germline V gene (reference sequence). The chain's CDR3 is CASSSPGGLNQPQHF. CDR3 coding DNA: TGTGCCAGCAGCTCTCCAGGGGGTCTAAATCAGCCCCAGCATTTT.

The rearrangement uses TRBV14 and TRBJ2-4; perhaps TRBD1 as D (5 bases). Germline CDR1 SGHDN, CDR2 FVKESK. Between the trimmed V and J ends, which lost 4 bases and 8 bases, there was a span of 9 bases. The CDR3 length is 12 residues. Here the CDR3 reads CASSRDRYIQYF. CDR3 sequence (DNA): TGTGCCAGCAGCCGCGACAGATACATTCAGTACTTC.

The chain links TRBV4-3 to TRBJ2-7; 9 positions match TRBD1. There are 13 residues in the CDR3. Trimming cost V 4 bases and J 5 bases; bases outside gene matches: 3. The germline V gene has CDR1 LGHNA and CDR2 YSLEER. CDR3 sequence: CASSPGQGDEQYF. The DNA of the CDR3 is TGCGCCAGCAGCCCGGGACAGGGAGACGAGCAGTACTTC.

The V call is TRBV2, the J call TRBJ2-1; D is unclear. This CDR3 spans 11 amino acids. The germline V gene has CDR1 SNHLY and CDR2 FYNNEI. V lost 8 bases, J lost 11 bases, and 13 bases lay in between. The CDR3 region has the DNA TGTGCCAGCCTCATAAACAAGCAGCAGTTCTTC. Protein product: CASLINKQQFF.

In this sample, this clone turned up a few times. This chain links TRBV9 with TRBJ2-7; D possibly corresponds to TRBD2 (5 bases). CDR3 length: 12 amino acids. V lost 4 bases to trimming and J lost 6 bases, with 11 bases between them. Germline V CDR1 and CDR2: SGDLS, YYNGEE. The DNA for the CDR3 is TGTGCCAGCAGCCAACGGGGTGGCGAGCAGTACTTC. As protein: CASSQRGGEQYF.

This sequence joins TRBV5-1 and TRBJ1-1; 9 bases align to TRBD1. The germline V gene encodes CDR1 SGHRS and CDR2 YFSETQ. Trimming at V came to 4 bases and at J to 2 bases, leaving 6 bases not matched to a gene. There are 15 residues in the CDR3. In nucleotides, the CDR3 is TGCGCCAGCAGCCCGCGGACAGGGGCTAACACTGAAGCTTTCTTT. Residues: CASSPRTGANTEAFF.

This sequence joins TRBV6-1 and TRBJ1-1; no clear D gene. V was pared by 2 bases and J by 5 bases, with 6 bases between. The CDR3 length is 12 residues. CDR1 and CDR2 (germline): MNHNS, SASEGT. CDR3 coding DNA: TGTGCCAGCAGTGAATCCAAGACTGAAGCTTTCTTT. Translated: CASSESKTEAFF.

This clone has just one count. V and J are TRBV18 and TRBJ2-3, with D possibly being TRBD1 (5 bases). Per germline, CDR1 KGHSH and CDR2 LQKENI. Trimming shortened V by 3 bases and J by 0 bases, and 13 bases separated the two germline ends. The CDR3 covers 16 residues. CDR3 bases: TGTGCCAGCTCACCGAGTATGGACATTAGCACAGATACGCAGTATTTT. Translating gives CASSPSMDISTDTQYF.

This clone has just one count. The V gene is TRBV6-5, the J gene TRBJ1-3; D gene ambiguous. This CDR3 has 14 amino acids. V dropped 6 bases and J dropped 4 bases, with 13 bases sitting between them. The germline gives CDR1 MNHEY, CDR2 SVGAGI. Written as DNA, the CDR3 is TGTGCCAGCAGCACCACTTCGCAGGGAAACACCATATATTTT. This gives the protein CASSTTSQGNTIYF.

The V call is TRBV12-5, the J call TRBJ1-1; D not resolved. Trimming pared 1 base from V and 1 base from J, leaving 4 bases between. The V gene's germline CDR1 is LGHNT and CDR2 FRNRAP. The CDR3 is 13 residues long. CDR3 sequence: CASGLGQNTEAFF. In DNA, the CDR3 is TGTGCTAGTGGTTTGGGACAGAACACTGAAGCTTTCTTT.

The genes are TRBV10-3 and TRBJ2-7; D is uncertain. Trimming shortened V by 3 bases and J by 3 bases, and 3 bases separated the two germline ends. The CDR3 totals 11 residues. Germline loops: CDR1 ENHRY, CDR2 SYGVKD. The CDR3 sequence: CAISDSYEQYF. As DNA, the CDR3 is TGTGCCATCAGTGACAGCTACGAGCAGTACTTC.

This chain uses TRBV4-1 with TRBJ2-7, with 7 bases aligning to TRBD2. From germline, CDR1 is MGHRA and CDR2 YSYEKL. This CDR3 is 16 amino acids long. V dropped 0 bases and J dropped 3; count of bases not matched to a gene: 8. CDR3 in amino acids: CASSQDGRDGDYEQYF. CDR3 bases: TGCGCCAGCAGCCAAGATGGGAGGGACGGTGACTACGAGCAGTACTTC.